This paragraph covers one TCR beta chain sequence. Antigen: not known. This sample is drawn from a study of OX40 agonist ivuxolimab in advanced cancers. Notes on the study in general: Among the lowest peripheral clonal expansion occurred in 0.1-3.0 mg/kg partial responders. Clonal expansion by week 6 occurred in CD4+ and CD8+ blood T cells (at 0.1 to 3.0 mg/kg).

The trim removed 0 bases at V and 5 bases at J, leaving 9 bases unmatched. CDR3 length: 17 amino acids. Germline V gene sequence: CDR1 LNHNV, CDR2 YYDKDF (reference sequence). Patients who had autoimmune disease history or got systemic immunosuppression were left out. Clones were sequenced by immunoSEQ multiplex PCR, and TCRdb holds only the in-frame ones, with some missing. Of more than 50,000 clones in the sample, 94% were seen once. The material was CD4+ or CD8+ T cells sorted from blood, obtained in a trial of the OX40 agonist ivuxolimab. The receptor was derived from an adult with an advanced solid tumor such as melanoma, head and neck, liver or kidney cancer. The chain joins TRBV15 to TRBJ2-2; 7 bases are shared with TRBD2. CDR3 DNA sequence: TGTGCCACCAGCAGAGATGTGAGAAGGGAGGGTACCGGGGAGCTGTTTTTT. The encoded protein is CATSRDVRREGTGELFF.